The next 25 T cell receptor beta chains were all read from a single sample in a study of CD8 T cells in ankylosing spondylitis (dated by TCRdb to the late 2010s). What the study reported, not specific to this receptor: Blood from ankylosing spondylitis patients appeared to be characterized by a TCR beta motif composed of about eight highly homologous amino acid variants.

No antigens are known for them. The method was 5' RACE. TCRdb names Illumina HiSeq 2500 as the instrument used. TCRdb itself trimmed the public reads at Q25 with fastp, ran MiXCR and retained productive beta chains. Each CDR3 protein gets just one entry, which takes the most common genes and DNA from the rows behind it. The sample profile shows a few hundred thousand distinct CDR3 sequences; approximately 20% of them were found once. Around 16% of the sample lies in the top ten. Sequencing used blood, either unsorted or a sorted T cell fraction (not recorded which). Every receptor here comes from a male donor with ankylosing spondylitis.

The chain has TRBV7-8 and TRBJ2-7; D possibly uses TRBD1 or TRBD2 (6 bases each). This CDR3 contains 16 residues. With 2 bases removed from V and 2 bases from J, the gap between germline ends came to 16 bases. Germline lookup yields CDR1 SGHVS and CDR2 FQNEAQ. In nucleotides, the CDR3 is TGTGCCAGCAGCTTATATGGGGGGCGATCCCCCTACGAGCAGTACTTC. Amino acid sequence: CASSLYGGRSPYEQYF.

This clonotype was counted between two and nine times. The chain carries TRBV12-3 or TRBV12-4 and TRBJ1-2, with D perhaps matching TRBD1 (5 bases). Trimming pared 3 bases from V and 7 bases from J, leaving 18 bases between. This CDR3 contains 15 residues. CDR3 coding DNA: TGTGCCAGCAGTTTTTTCGCGGGGAACGGGGCTGGCTACACCTTC. It yields the protein CASSFFAGNGAGYTF.

The chain links TRBV7-2 to TRBJ2-7, with D perhaps being TRBD1 or TRBD2 (6 bases each). Trimming took off 5 bases at V and 8 bases at J, with 22 bases between the two ends. Germline loops: CDR1 SGHTA, CDR2 FQGNSA. The CDR3 spans 15 residues. In DNA, the CDR3 is TGTGCCAGCAGCCCAGGAACTAGCAGGGGTCTCAAGCAGTACTTC. Protein: CASSPGTSRGLKQYF.

The rearrangement links TRBV25-1 to TRBJ2-3; TRBD1 aligns across 8 bases. Germline V gives CDR1 MGHDK, CDR2 SYGVNS. The trim removed 6 bases at V and 5 bases at J, leaving 10 bases unmatched. CDR3 length: 15 residues. Here the CDR3 reads CASRETGDPRDTQYF. CDR3 DNA sequence: TGTGCCAGCAGGGAGACAGGGGACCCCAGAGATACGCAGTATTTT.

The chain uses TRBV5-1 and TRBJ2-7, with 12 positions matching TRBD2. The trim removed 0 bases at V and 6 bases at J, leaving 1 base unmatched. The CDR3 is 14 residues long. CDR1 is SGHRS and CDR2 is YFSETQ in the germline V gene. The CDR3, as DNA: TGCGCCAGCAGCTTGGGGACTAGCGGGACCGAGCAGTACTTC. Protein sequence: CASSLGTSGTEQYF. The variable domain in full, with the rest retrieved from reference TRBV5-1 and TRBJ2-7, is KAGVTQTPRYLIKTRGQQVTLSCSPISGHRSVSWYQQTPGQGLQFLFEYFSETQRNKGNFPGRFSGRQFSNSRSEMNVSTLELGDSALYLCASSLGTSGTEQYFGPGTRLTVT.

This sequence joins TRBV5-1 and TRBJ2-5, with 11 positions matching TRBD2. The CDR3 is 15 residues long. V lost 4 bases, J lost 3 bases, and 5 bases stayed unmatched. CDR1 SGHRS and CDR2 YFSETQ come from the germline V gene. The DNA of the CDR3 is TGCGCCAGCAGCCTACTGGGACTAGCGGAAGAGACCCAGTACTTC. Its protein product is CASSLLGLAEETQYF.

The V gene is TRBV3-1, the J gene TRBJ2-2, with D uncertain. This CDR3 has 12 amino acids. The V end lost 3 bases, the J end lost 5 bases, and 4 bases lay between the germline ends. Germline values: CDR1 LGHDT, CDR2 YNNKEL (reference sequence). The CDR3 sequence: CASSHTTGELFF. CDR3 DNA sequence: TGTGCCAGCAGCCATACAACCGGGGAGCTGTTTTTT.

This clonotype was seen a few times. The chain employs TRBV12-3 or TRBV12-4 and TRBJ2-2; 11 bases line up with TRBD2. CDR3 length equals 15 residues. J lost 7 bases, V lost 6 bases, and 7 bases had no gene match. The DNA for the CDR3 is TGTGCCAGCAGCGGGACTAGCGGAGGCTACGGGGAGCTGTTTTTT. Amino acids: CASSGTSGGYGELFF.

This chain links TRBV7-8 with TRBJ1-5; D is unclear. CDR1 and CDR2 from the germline V gene are SGHVS and FQNEAQ. Between the trimmed V and J ends, which lost 5 bases and 6 bases, there was a span of 17 bases. The CDR3 loop spans 15 amino acids. CDR3: CASSPDRTKIQPQHF. The CDR3 DNA is TGTGCCAGCAGCCCAGATAGGACCAAGATTCAGCCCCAGCATTTT.

This clonotype has a count of ten or more. This chain connects TRBV29-1 to TRBJ2-2; no firm D call. The CDR3 is 13 residues long. V lost 4 bases to trimming and J lost 6 bases, with 12 bases between them. Per the germline V gene, CDR1 is SQVTM and CDR2 is ANQGSEA. CDR3 sequence reads: CSVGGFSAGELFF. In nucleotides, the CDR3 is TGCAGCGTTGGGGGATTCTCGGCCGGGGAGCTGTTTTTT.

This clonotype has only a few counts. The chain has TRBV2 and TRBJ1-5; D ambiguous. CDR3 length: 13 amino acids. The germline V gene has CDR1 SNHLY and CDR2 FYNNEI. Trimming took 6 bases from V and 2 from J, leaving 8 bases between them. The DNA for the CDR3 is TGTGCCAGCAGAGCCCTTCGCAATCAGCCCCAGCATTTT. Amino acids: CASRALRNQPQHF.

The chain carries TRBV7-2 and TRBJ2-4; D is perhaps TRBD2 (6 bases). V was cut by 3 bases and J by 9 bases, with 12 bases left in between. The V gene's germline CDR1 is SGHTA and CDR2 FQGNSA. The CDR3 sequence is 13 residues long. Here the CDR3 reads CASSLSNGGIQYF. CDR3 sequence (DNA): TGTGCCAGCAGCTTGAGCAACGGGGGCATTCAGTACTTC.

V is TRBV7-8 and J is TRBJ1-5, with TRBD1 identical over 9 bases. With V trimmed by 0 bases and J by 5 bases, 5 bases remained unmatched. CDR1 SGHVS and CDR2 FQNEAQ come from the germline V gene. CDR3 length: 16 amino acids. CDR3 bases: TGTGCCAGCAGCTTAGCACCGGGACAGGGTCATCAGCCCCAGCATTTT. Translation: CASSLAPGQGHQPQHF.

A few counts support this clonotype. The junction departs from germline at one end; a sequencing error may be responsible. The gene calls are TRBV5-1 and TRBJ1-6; D not certain. Germline CDR1 is SGHRS and CDR2 is YFSETQ. The CDR3 length is 14 residues. CDR3 region: CASSLTVDNSPLHF. CDR3 sequence (DNA): TGTGCCAGCAGCTTGACTGTGGATAATTCACCCCTCCACTTT.

This sequence joins TRBV12-3 or TRBV12-4 and TRBJ2-5; D not resolved. V was pared by 3 bases and J by 1 base, with 12 bases between. The CDR3 totals 15 residues. CDR3 nucleotide sequence: TGTGCCAGCAGTTTCTCCCCTCAGTTCCAAGAGACCCAGTACTTC. This translates into CASSFSPQFQETQYF.

Worth noting for this clonotype: This likely comes from a read error, as the CDR3 has no conserved phenylalanine or tryptophan at its end. This chain joins TRBV6-1 and TRBJ1-1; D is undetermined. Germline CDR1 reads MNHNS; CDR2 reads SASEGT. This CDR3 has 13 amino acids. Trimming removed 7 bases from V and 7 bases from J, with 16 bases in between. CDR3 loop: CASTRARGGEAFL. As DNA, the CDR3 is TGTGCCAGCACCCGAGCTCGGGGAGGTGAAGCTTTCCTT.

J is TRBJ2-3 and V is TRBV5-1, with 9 bases aligning to TRBD2. CDR3 length: 16 residues. Trimming took 8 bases from V and 4 from J; bases not matched to a gene: 14. Germline loops: CDR1 SGHRS, CDR2 YFSETQ. CDR3 amino acids: CASYRTPGTSPDTQYF. The CDR3 DNA reads TGCGCCAGTTACCGGACCCCGGGGACTAGCCCAGATACGCAGTATTTT.

The chain carries TRBV9 and TRBJ1-2, with 8 bases lining up with TRBD1. Per the germline V gene, CDR1 is SGDLS and CDR2 is YYNGEE. The J segment lost 8 bases and the V segment lost 4 bases, leaving 13 bases of the junction unmatched. The CDR3 spans 15 residues. CDR3 coding DNA: TGTGCCAGCAGCACCTATATGACAGGGGTAGAAGGCTACACCTTC. Its protein is CASSTYMTGVEGYTF.

This chain links TRBV18 with TRBJ1-5; TRBD1 matches at 9 bases. This CDR3 comprises 17 residues. CDR1 KGHSH and CDR2 LQKENI come from the germline V gene. With 2 bases clipped from V and 2 bases from J, the junction kept 7 bases outside the gene matches. In nucleotides, the CDR3 is TGTGCCAGCTCACCAAACGTGACAGGGGGAGGCAATCAGCCCCAGCATTTT. Translating it yields CASSPNVTGGGNQPQHF.

This chain connects TRBV29-1 to TRBJ2-7; D possibly corresponds to TRBD1 (5 bases). Germline V gene data show CDR1 as SQVTM and CDR2 as ANQGSEA. Between the trimmed V and J ends, which lost 5 bases and 7 bases, there was a span of 18 bases. CDR3 length: 13 amino acids. The CDR3 spells CSVRTLGAGEQYF. The CDR3 DNA follows: TGCAGCGTTCGTACTCTAGGGGCCGGGGAGCAGTACTTC.

The CDR3 bases are TGCAGTGCTTCCCGCGAAGTCGGGGAGCTGTTTTTT. It encodes CSASREVGELFF. J is TRBJ2-2 and V is TRBV20-1; no firm D call. Germline V gene lookup returns CDR1 DFQATT and CDR2 SNEGSKA (reference sequence). V lost 5 bases and J 7 bases, leaving 11 bases between the germline ends. CDR3 length: 12 residues.

The chain joins TRBV20-1 to TRBJ2-1; 9 positions match TRBD2. The junction had 5 bases not matched to a gene; V was cut back by 6 bases and J by 2 bases. Germline CDR1 DFQATT, CDR2 SNEGSKA (reference sequence). This CDR3 is 14 amino acids long. Written as DNA, the CDR3 is TGCAGTGCAAGAACTAGCGGGCCCTACAATGAGCAGTTCTTC. Translating gives CSARTSGPYNEQFF.

Notes on this clonotype: It may be a read error: a sequence one base away is much more abundant. This chain connects TRBV5-1 to TRBJ2-3, with D uncertain. The V end lost 0 bases, the J end lost 6 bases, and 2 bases lay between the germline ends. The CDR3 loop spans 11 amino acids. Germline values: CDR1 SGHRS, CDR2 YFSETQ. The CDR3 sequence is CASSLDDTQYF. The CDR3 DNA sequence: TGCGCCAGCAGCTTGGATGATACGCAGTATTTT.

This clonotype turned up a few times. This chain joins TRBV5-6 and TRBJ1-3, with D uncertain. Germline CDR1 and CDR2: SGHDT and YYEEEE. V was cut by 0 bases and J by 4 bases, with 8 bases left in between. This CDR3 has 14 amino acids. CDR3 nucleotides: TGTGCCAGCAGCTTGGTGGGAGTCGGAAACACCATATATTTT. It codes for CASSLVGVGNTIYF.

This clonotype was seen more than once but under ten times. The chain links TRBV12-3 or TRBV12-4 to TRBJ2-5; the match to TRBD1 covers 12 bases. The CDR3 is made up of 15 amino acids. The V and J ends lost 6 bases and 5 bases, in that order; junction bases with no gene match: 7. The CDR3 region is CASRQGQGARETQYF. The CDR3 region has the DNA TGTGCCAGCAGGCAGGGACAGGGGGCGAGGGAGACCCAGTACTTC.